This TCR beta chain was captured by sequencing in a study of Ad26.COV2.S vaccination and SARS-CoV-2 variants. Noted treatment: 19 received Ad26.COV2.S at low or high dose, single or two shots; roughly 5 received placebo; per-sample allocation not given. After the first vaccine or placebo injection, samples were drawn on day 63. Recruitment in Boston yielded a donor of adult age, 18-55 years. Sequenced by immunoSEQ multiplex PCR; TCRdb stores in-frame clones only, minus some. Of roughly 420,000 clones in the sample, over 75% were seen once. CDR1 and CDR2 from the germline V gene are LNHDA and SQIVND (reference sequence). V was trimmed by 0 bases and J by 5 bases, leaving 13 bases between them. CDR3 length equals 15 residues.

This rearrangement joins TRBV19 to TRBJ2-5; D possibly corresponds to TRBD1 (5 bases). This specimen consisted of peripheral blood, obtained in a trial of Ad26.COV2.S vaccine versus placebo. The receptor was derived from a person aged 18-60 years who received the Ad26.COV2.S COVID-19 vaccine or a placebo. CDR3 bases: TGTGCCAGTAGTATAGATCTGGGGCTTGGGGAGACCCAGTACTTC. Its protein is CASSIDLGLGETQYF.